This T cell receptor (beta chain) appears in the sequencing data of a study of CD8+ T cells in alopecia areata. At the level of the study: Each of the treated patients was given oral tofacitinib, 5 to 10 mg twice daily, for moderate-to-severe alopecia areata.

Study-level results: Affected scalp, especially in alopecia totalis/universalis, had a higher clonality than normal scalp did. Both scalp clonality and the expanded CD8+ clones among the top 100 showed a significant decrease with tofacitinib.

Germline CDR1 and CDR2: MGHRA and YSYEKL. Deletions cut 1 base from V and 8 bases from J, with 11 bases between. CDR3 length: 13 amino acids. cDNA prepared by RNA extraction and subsequent reverse transcription served as the template for sequencing. Data came from immunoSEQ multiplex PCR; TCRdb stores just in-frame clones and leaves some out. This table has some 220,000 clones, approximately 57% appearing once. Treatment here: oral pan-JAK inhibitor, 5-10 mg twice daily. Points on this clone: Its antigen remains unidentified.

The receptor comes from a human donor with alopecia areata. This sample comprised CD4+ T cells sorted from blood, obtained at week 4, from a patient treated with tofacitinib. The chain combines TRBV4-1 with TRBJ1-1; tentative D call: TRBD1 (5 bases). The CDR3 region has the DNA TGCGCCAGCAGCCAAGGACAGAGTAAGGAAGCTTTCTTT. It is translated as CASSQGQSKEAFF.